The clone carrying this T cell receptor beta chain showed up many times. The antigen is not known. These data originate in a study of T cell repertoires in cytomegalovirus infection. Study context: Indications came from public TCR beta signatures; they pointed to CMV infection and to a matching HLA type.

MiXCR, run by TCRdb on the reads, gives a single entry per CDR3 protein. The table lists just under 550,000 distinct CDR3 sequences, 26% of them singletons, with 13% in the top ten. Per germline, CDR1 SGHTA and CDR2 FQGTGA. The V end lost 3 bases, the J end lost 0 bases, and 16 bases lay between the germline ends. CDR3 length: 17 residues. Notes on the study in general: What dominated the ex vivo response were HLA-C-restricted CMV-specific TCR beta clonotypes. Summed frequency of public TCR beta families distinguished CMV carriers with the relevant HLA.

The rearrangement links TRBV7-3 to TRBJ2-3, with D possibly matching TRBD2 (5 bases). This clonotype was sampled from a human donor in good health (CMV status not recorded). Some clones in this sample may be carry-over from other donors' samples. Sequencing was carried out using PBMCs. The CDR3 is CASSFLGSPGSTDTQYF. CDR3 bases: TGTGCCAGCAGCTTCTTGGGGAGTCCAGGTAGCACAGATACGCAGTATTTT.